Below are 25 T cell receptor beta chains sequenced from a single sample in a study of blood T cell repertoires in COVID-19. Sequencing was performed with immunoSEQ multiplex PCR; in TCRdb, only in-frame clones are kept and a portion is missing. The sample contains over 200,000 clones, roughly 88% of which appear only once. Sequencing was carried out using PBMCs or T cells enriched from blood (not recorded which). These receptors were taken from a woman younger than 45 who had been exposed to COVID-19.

The CDR3 reads CATRGLAGEVRETQYF. CDR3 nucleotides: TGTGCCACCAGGGGGCTAGCGGGAGAGGTGAGAGAGACCCAGTACTTC. This sequence joins TRBV15 and TRBJ2-5, with 10 bases matching TRBD2. Per germline, CDR1 LNHNV and CDR2 YYDKDF (reference sequence). Germline trimming cut 6 bases from V and 4 bases from J; bases unmatched to any gene: 11. This CDR3 contains 16 residues.

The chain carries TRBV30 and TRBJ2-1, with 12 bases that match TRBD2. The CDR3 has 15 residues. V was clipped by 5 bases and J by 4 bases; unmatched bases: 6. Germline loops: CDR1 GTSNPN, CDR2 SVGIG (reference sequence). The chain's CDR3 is CAWRGTSGLYNEQFF. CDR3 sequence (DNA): TGTGCCTGGCGCGGGACTAGCGGGCTTTACAATGAGCAGTTCTTC.

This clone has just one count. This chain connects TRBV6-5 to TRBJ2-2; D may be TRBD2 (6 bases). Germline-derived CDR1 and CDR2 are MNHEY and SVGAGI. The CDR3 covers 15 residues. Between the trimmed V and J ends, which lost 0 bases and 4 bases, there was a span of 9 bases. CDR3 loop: CASSYSGLSTGELFF. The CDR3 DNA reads TGTGCCAGCAGTTACTCGGGACTGAGCACCGGGGAGCTGTTTTTT.

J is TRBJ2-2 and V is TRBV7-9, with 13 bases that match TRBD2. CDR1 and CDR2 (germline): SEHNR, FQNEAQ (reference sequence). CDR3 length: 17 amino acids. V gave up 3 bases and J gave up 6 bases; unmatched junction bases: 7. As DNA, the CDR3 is TGTGCCAGCAGCTTGGGACTAGCGGGAATTCGCGCCGGGGAGCTGTTTTTT. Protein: CASSLGLAGIRAGELFF.

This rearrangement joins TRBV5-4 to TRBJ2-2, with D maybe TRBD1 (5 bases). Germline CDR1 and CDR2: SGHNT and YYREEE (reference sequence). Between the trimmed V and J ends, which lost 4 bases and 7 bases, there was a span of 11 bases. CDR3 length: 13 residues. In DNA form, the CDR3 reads TGTGCCAGCAGCATTACAGGAATCGGGGAGCTGTTTTTT. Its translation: CASSITGIGELFF.

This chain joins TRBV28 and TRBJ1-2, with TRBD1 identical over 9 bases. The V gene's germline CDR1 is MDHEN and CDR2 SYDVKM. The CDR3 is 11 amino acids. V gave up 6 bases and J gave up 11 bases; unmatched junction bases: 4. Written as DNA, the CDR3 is TGTGCCAGCAGCCAAGGACAGGGGTACACCTTC. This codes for CASSQGQGYTF.

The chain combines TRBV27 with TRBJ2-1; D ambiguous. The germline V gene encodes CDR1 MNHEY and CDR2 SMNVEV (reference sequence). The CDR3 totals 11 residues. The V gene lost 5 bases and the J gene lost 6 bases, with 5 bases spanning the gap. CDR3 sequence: CASSPGNEQFF. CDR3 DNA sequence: TGTGCCAGCAGTCCGGGCAATGAGCAGTTCTTC.

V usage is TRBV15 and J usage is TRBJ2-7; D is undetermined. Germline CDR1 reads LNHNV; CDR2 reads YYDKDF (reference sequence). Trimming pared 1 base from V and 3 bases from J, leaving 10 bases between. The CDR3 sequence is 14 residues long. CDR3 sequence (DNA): TGTGCCACCAGCAGAGCGAATGGCAACTACGAGCAGTACTTC. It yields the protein CATSRANGNYEQYF. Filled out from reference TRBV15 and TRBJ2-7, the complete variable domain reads DAMVIQNPRYQVTQFGKPVTLSCSQTLNHNVMYWYQQKSSQAPKLLFHYYDKDFNNEADTPDNFQSRRPNTSFCFLDIRSPGLGDTAMYLCATSRANGNYEQYFGPGTRLTVT.

Written as DNA, the CDR3 is TGCGCCAGCAGTGAGACGCGAGAAGAAGCTTTCTTT. Encoded protein: CASSETREEAFF. The rearrangement uses TRBV10-1 and TRBJ1-1; D is unresolved. Germline values: CDR1 WNHNN, CDR2 SYGVQD (reference sequence). Trimming left V 2 bases short and J 8 bases short, with 9 bases between. CDR3 length: 12 residues.

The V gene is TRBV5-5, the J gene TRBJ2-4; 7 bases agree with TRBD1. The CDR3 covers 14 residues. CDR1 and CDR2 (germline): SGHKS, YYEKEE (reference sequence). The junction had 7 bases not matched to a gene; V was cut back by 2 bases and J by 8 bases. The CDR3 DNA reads TGTGCCAGCAGCTTCGGTCAGGGGGTTGACATTCAGTACTTC. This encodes CASSFGQGVDIQYF.

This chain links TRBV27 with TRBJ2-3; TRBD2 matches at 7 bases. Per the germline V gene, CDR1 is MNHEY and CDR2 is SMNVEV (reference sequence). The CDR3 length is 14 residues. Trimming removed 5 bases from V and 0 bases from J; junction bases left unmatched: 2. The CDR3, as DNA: TGTGCCAGCAGTCATAGCGGGAGCACAGATACGCAGTATTTT. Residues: CASSHSGSTDTQYF.

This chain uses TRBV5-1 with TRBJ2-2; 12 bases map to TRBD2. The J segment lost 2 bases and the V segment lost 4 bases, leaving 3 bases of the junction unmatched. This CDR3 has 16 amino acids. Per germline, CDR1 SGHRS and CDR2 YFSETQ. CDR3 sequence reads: CASSTGLAGNTGELFF. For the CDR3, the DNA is TGCGCCAGCAGCACGGGACTAGCGGGTAACACCGGGGAGCTGTTTTTT.

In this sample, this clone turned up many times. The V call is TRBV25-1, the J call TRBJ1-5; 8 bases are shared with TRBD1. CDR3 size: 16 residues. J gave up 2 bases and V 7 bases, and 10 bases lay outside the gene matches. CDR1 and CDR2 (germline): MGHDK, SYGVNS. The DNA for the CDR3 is TGTGCCAGCACCGACGGACAGGGCGAACGCAATCAGCCCCAGCATTTT. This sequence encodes CASTDGQGERNQPQHF.

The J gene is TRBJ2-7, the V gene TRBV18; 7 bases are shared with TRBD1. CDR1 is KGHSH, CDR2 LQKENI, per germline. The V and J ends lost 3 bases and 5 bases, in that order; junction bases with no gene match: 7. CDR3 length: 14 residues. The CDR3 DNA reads TGTGCCAGCTCACCCGCACAGGGGCTGCACGAGCAGTACTTC. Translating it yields CASSPAQGLHEQYF.

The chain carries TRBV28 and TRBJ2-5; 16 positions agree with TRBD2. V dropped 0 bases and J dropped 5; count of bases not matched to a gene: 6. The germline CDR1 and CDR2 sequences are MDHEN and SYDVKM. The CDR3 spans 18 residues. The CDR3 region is CASSLWAGTSGRGETQYF. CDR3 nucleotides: TGTGCCAGCAGTTTATGGGCAGGGACTAGCGGGAGGGGGGAGACCCAGTACTTC.

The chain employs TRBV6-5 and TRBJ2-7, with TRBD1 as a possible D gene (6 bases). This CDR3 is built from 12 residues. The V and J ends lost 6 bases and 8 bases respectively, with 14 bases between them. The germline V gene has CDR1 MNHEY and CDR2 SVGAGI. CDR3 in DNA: TGTGCCAGCAGAACGACAGGAAACAAGCAGTACTTC. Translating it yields CASRTTGNKQYF.

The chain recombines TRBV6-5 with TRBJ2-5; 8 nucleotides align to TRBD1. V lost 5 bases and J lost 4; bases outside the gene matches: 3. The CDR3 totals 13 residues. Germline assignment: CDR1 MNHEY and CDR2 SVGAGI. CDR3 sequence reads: CASSPGQGETQYF. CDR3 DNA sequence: TGTGCCAGCAGTCCAGGACAGGGAGAGACCCAGTACTTC.

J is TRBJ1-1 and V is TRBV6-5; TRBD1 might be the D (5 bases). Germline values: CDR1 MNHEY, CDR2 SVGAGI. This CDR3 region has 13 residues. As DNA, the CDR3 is TGTGTCTCAATCTTGGGGGGAGGAACTGAAGCTTTCTTT. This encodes CVSILGGGTEAFF.

The CDR3 region is CASSHRRPGLAGHEQFF. For the CDR3, the DNA is TGTGCCAGCAGCCATCGCCGACCGGGACTAGCGGGCCATGAGCAGTTCTTC. V and J are TRBV11-3 and TRBJ2-1; 12 bases fit TRBD2. V shed 5 bases, J shed 8 bases, and the junction held 13 bases outside the gene matches. The CDR3 has 17 amino acids. Germline V gene sequence: CDR1 SGHNT, CDR2 YENEEA.

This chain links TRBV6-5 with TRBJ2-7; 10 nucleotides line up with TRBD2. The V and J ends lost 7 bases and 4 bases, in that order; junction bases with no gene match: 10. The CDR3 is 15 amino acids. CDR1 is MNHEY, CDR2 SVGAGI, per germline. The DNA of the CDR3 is TGTGCCAGCAAAACCCGGACTAGCGGATGGTACGAGCAGTACTTC. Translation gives CASKTRTSGWYEQYF.

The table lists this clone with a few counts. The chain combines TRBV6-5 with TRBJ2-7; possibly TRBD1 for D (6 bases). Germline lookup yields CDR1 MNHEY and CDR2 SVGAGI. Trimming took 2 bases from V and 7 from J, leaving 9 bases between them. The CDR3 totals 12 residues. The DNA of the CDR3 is TGTGCCAGCAGTTACACAGGACAGGAGCAGTACTTC. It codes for CASSYTGQEQYF.

DNA of the CDR3: TGTGCCAGCAGCACAAGACAGGGTGTGGTGGACACCATATATTTT. It encodes CASSTRQGVVDTIYF. The V and J genes are TRBV13 and TRBJ1-3; TRBD1 matches 7 bases. Germline V gives CDR1 PRHDT, CDR2 FYEKMQ (reference sequence). This CDR3 has 15 amino acids. The V and J ends lost 5 bases and 8 bases, in that order; junction bases with no gene match: 12.

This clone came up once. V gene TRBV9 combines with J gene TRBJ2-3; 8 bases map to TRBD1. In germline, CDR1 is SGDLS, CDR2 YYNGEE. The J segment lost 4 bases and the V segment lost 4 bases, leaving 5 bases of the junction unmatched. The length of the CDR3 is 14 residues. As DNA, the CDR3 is TGTGCCAGCAGCCCCGGGACAGGCTCAGATACGCAGTATTTT. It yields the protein CASSPGTGSDTQYF.

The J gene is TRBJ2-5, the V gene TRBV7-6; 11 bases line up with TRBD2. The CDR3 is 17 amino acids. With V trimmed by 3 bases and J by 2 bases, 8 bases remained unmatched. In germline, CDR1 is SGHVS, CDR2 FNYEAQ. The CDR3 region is CASSFRTSGRLQETQYF. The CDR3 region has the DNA TGTGCCAGCAGCTTCCGGACTAGCGGGCGACTACAAGAGACCCAGTACTTC.

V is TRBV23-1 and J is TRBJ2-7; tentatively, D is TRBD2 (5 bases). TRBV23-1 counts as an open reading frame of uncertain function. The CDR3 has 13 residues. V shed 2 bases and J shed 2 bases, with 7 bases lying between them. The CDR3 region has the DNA TGCGCCAGCAGTCAAGAGGGTACCTACGAGCAGTACTTC. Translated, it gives CASSQEGTYEQYF.